This TCR beta chain came from a study of identical twins. Germline trimming cut 0 bases from V and 7 bases from J; bases unmatched to any gene: 11. The germline V gene encodes CDR1 SNHLY and CDR2 FYNNEI. The CDR3 extends over 17 amino acids. MiXCR, applied by TCRdb to the 5' RACE reads, yields one record per CDR3 protein. The sample yields about 200,000 distinct CDR3 sequences, roughly 10% seen once. The V gene is TRBV2, the J gene TRBJ2-1; the match to TRBD2 covers 8 bases. Sequencing used memory (CD45RO+) T cells sorted from blood. The sequence was obtained from a young woman in good health. This CDR3 reads CASSEATGGRLWNEQFF. CDR3 coding DNA: TGTGCCAGCAGTGAAGCAACGGGGGGGCGGTTGTGGAATGAGCAGTTCTTC.